The 15 T cell receptor beta chains given below trace back to one sample, sequenced in a study of T cells in Graves' hyperthyroidism and ophthalmopathy. The source material, RNA transcripts, was used to amplify TCR beta CDR3 regions. TCR CDR3 regions were first amplified by RT-PCR with HTBI primers. TCRdb used MiXCR to reprocess the multiplex PCR reads, holding one entry per CDR3 protein. The profile shows more than 550,000 distinct CDR3 sequences, under 20% of them singletons. The sequencing input was blood. The receptors come from a woman between 45 and 65 years old with Graves' hyperthyroidism that later progressed to Graves' ophthalmopathy.

On this clonotype itself: Since a much larger clone is just one base distant, this may be a read error. This CDR3 reads CASSQTGQGNERLFF. The CDR3 bases are TGTGCCAGCAGCCAAACCGGACAGGGTAATGAAAGACTGTTTTTT. The gene calls are TRBV3-1 and TRBJ1-4; 8 bases are shared with TRBD1. The germline V gene encodes CDR1 LGHDT and CDR2 YNNKEL (reference sequence). CDR3 length: 15 residues.

This clonotype was counted ten times or more. The J gene is TRBJ2-7, the V gene TRBV7-2, with D hard to call. V lost 3 bases and J lost 0, with 9 bases in between. Germline lookup yields CDR1 SGHTA and CDR2 FQGNSA. The CDR3 covers 14 residues. DNA of the CDR3: TGTGCCAGCAGCTTGATTTGGGACTCCTACGAGCAGTACTTC. This translates into CASSLIWDSYEQYF.

This chain uses TRBV24-1 with TRBJ2-3; 8 nucleotides line up with TRBD1. The CDR3 extends over 17 amino acids. With 3 bases clipped from V and 6 bases from J, the junction kept 13 bases outside the gene matches. Germline-derived CDR1 and CDR2 are KGHDR and SFDVKD. The chain's CDR3 is CATSDGTGGSVWDTQYF. CDR3 in DNA: TGTGCCACCAGTGATGGAACAGGGGGTTCGGTTTGGGATACGCAGTATTTT.

The chain has TRBV4-1 and TRBJ2-3, with 7 bases matching TRBD2. Looked up from germline, CDR1 is MGHRA and CDR2 is YSYEKL. The CDR3 totals 14 residues. Trimming took 4 bases from V and 5 from J; bases not matched to a gene: 6. CDR3 sequence reads: CASSRGGGVDTQYF. The CDR3 bases are TGCGCCAGCAGCCGGGGTGGGGGGGTAGATACGCAGTATTTT.

This clonotype was observed a few times. This rearrangement joins TRBV19 to TRBJ1-5; unclear D gene. The V end was cut by 3 bases, the J end by 5 bases, with 8 bases between. This CDR3 contains 13 residues. Germline values: CDR1 LNHDA, CDR2 SQIVND (reference sequence). The CDR3 here is CASSIVHDQPQHF. CDR3 nucleotide sequence: TGTGCCAGTAGTATCGTCCACGATCAGCCCCAGCATTTT.

This clonotype was detected many times. The rearrangement uses TRBV3-1 and TRBJ2-3, with D tentatively TRBD2 (6 bases). The V gene lost 6 bases and the J gene lost 4 bases, with 11 bases spanning the gap. CDR3 size: 13 residues. Germline V gives CDR1 LGHDT, CDR2 YNNKEL (reference sequence). In DNA form, the CDR3 reads TGTGCCAGCAGGCGGGACTCGGCAGATACGCAGTATTTT. It yields the protein CASRRDSADTQYF.

This clonotype was found many times. This rearrangement joins TRBV18 to TRBJ1-2; the D gene is possibly TRBD1 (5 bases). This CDR3 region has 12 residues. Trimming took 1 base from V and 10 from J, leaving 10 bases between them. The germline CDR1 and CDR2 sequences are KGHSH and LQKENI. The CDR3 is CASSPQQELYTF. CDR3 in DNA: TGTGCCAGCTCACCACAACAGGAACTCTACACCTTC. The full variable domain, in which reference TRBV18 and TRBJ1-2 provide the parts outside the CDR3, is NAGVMQNPRHLVRRRGQEARLRCSPMKGHSHVYWYRQLPEEGLKFMVYLQKENIIDESGMPKERFSAEFPKEGPSILRIQQVVRGDSAAYFCASSPQQELYTFGSGTRLTVV.

In its sample, this clonotype was seen many times. This CDR3 is CASSLQGPYGYTF. The CDR3 DNA sequence: TGTGCCAGCAGTTTACAGGGCCCCTATGGCTACACCTTC. The chain has TRBV27 and TRBJ1-2; D possibly corresponds to TRBD1 (5 bases). Germline assignment: CDR1 MNHEY and CDR2 SMNVEV (reference sequence). V gave up 2 bases and J gave up 4 bases, with 8 bases separating them. There are 13 residues in the CDR3.

For this clonotype: Mismatch with germline at one junction end may stem from a read error. The chain has TRBV20-1 and TRBJ2-5; D is possibly TRBD2 (6 bases). The V gene's germline CDR1 is DFQATT and CDR2 SNEGSKA (reference sequence). This CDR3 comprises 15 residues. The CDR3 spells CSATWDSRPQEAQYF. The CDR3 nucleotides read TGCAGTGCTACATGGGACTCGAGACCGCAAGAGGCCCAGTACTTC.

The genes are TRBV12-3 or TRBV12-4 and TRBJ2-1; TRBD2 aligns across 15 bases. V lost 3 bases and J lost 6; bases outside the gene matches: 9. The CDR3 consists of 18 residues. CDR3 coding DNA: TGTGCCAGCAGTTTCAAGTCCTTGGGACTAGCGGGGGGCAATGAGCAGTTCTTC. It translates to CASSFKSLGLAGGNEQFF.

This CDR3 reads CSARDWTGSYEQYF. In DNA, the CDR3 is TGCAGTGCTAGAGATTGGACAGGGAGCTACGAGCAGTACTTC. The chain links TRBV20-1 to TRBJ2-7, with TRBD1 matching over 8 bases. The V gene end was trimmed by 0 bases and the J gene end by 3 bases; junction bases not matched to a gene: 4. The germline V gene encodes CDR1 DFQATT and CDR2 SNEGSKA (reference sequence). The CDR3 length is 14 residues.

With regard to this clonotype: A much larger clonotype is one base distant, so this may be a read error. The V and J genes are TRBV20-1 and TRBJ1-1; D might be TRBD1 (6 bases). Between the trimmed V and J ends, which lost 5 bases and 0 bases, there was a span of 10 bases. This CDR3 contains 13 residues. Germline loops: CDR1 DFQATT, CDR2 SNEGSKA (reference sequence). Here the CDR3 DNA reads TGCAGTGCTGGACAGAATATGAACACTGAAGCTTTCTTT. Amino acid sequence: CSAGQNMNTEAFF.

This clonotype was seen at least ten times. In nucleotides, the CDR3 is TGTGCCAGCAGCTTAGGGGGTTGGCAGCCCCAGCATTTT. Its translation: CASSLGGWQPQHF. V is TRBV7-3 and J is TRBJ1-5; D perhaps matches TRBD1 (5 bases). CDR1 and CDR2 (germline): SGHTA, FQGTGA. CDR3 length equals 13 residues. V was cut by 2 bases and J by 7 bases, with 9 bases left in between.

This clonotype was observed many times. This sequence joins TRBV5-1 and TRBJ2-1; no clear D gene. Trimming removed 0 bases from V and 5 bases from J, with 9 bases in between. The germline V gene has CDR1 SGHRS and CDR2 YFSETQ. This CDR3 region has 14 residues. The CDR3 reads CASSLVRMNNEQFF. The CDR3 DNA reads as TGCGCCAGCAGCTTGGTACGGATGAACAATGAGCAGTTCTTC.

This clonotype was seen repeatedly, ten times or more. The V gene is TRBV30, the J gene TRBJ2-7; TRBD2 matches at 7 bases. Germline CDR1 is GTSNPN and CDR2 is SVGIG (reference sequence). This CDR3 spans 14 amino acids. V was pared by 4 bases and J by 6 bases, with 12 bases of the junction left unmatched. The CDR3 protein is CAWTGGGTSVEQYF. The CDR3 nucleotides are TGTGCCTGGACTGGCGGGGGTACGTCTGTCGAGCAGTACTTC.